The 27 T cell receptor beta chains listed next were all sequenced from one sample in a study of regulatory T cells in long-lasting Graves disease. Relying on iRepertoire HTBI primers and Arm-PCR of CDR3 regions, the team built TCR beta libraries. TCRdb reprocessed the multiplex PCR reads with MiXCR, giving one entry per CDR3 protein. The repertoire holds approximately 290,000 distinct CDR3 sequences, with around 23% as singletons. Documented time point: persistent/refractory GD, antithyroid drugs over 5 years with positive TRAb. After RNA was extracted from PBMCs, the TCR library was made from it. The sample consisted of peripheral blood mononuclear cells (PBMCs), taken when the disease was refractory, from a patient treated with antithyroid drugs. The receptors here all came from a female donor with Graves disease.

This clonotype appeared a few times. A much bigger clone sits one base away, suggesting this may be a read error. V and J are TRBV6-2 or TRBV6-3 and TRBJ2-7; 10 nucleotides line up with TRBD1. V gave up 8 bases and J gave up 0 bases; unmatched junction bases: 13. The CDR3 is made up of 17 amino acids. Germline-derived CDR1 and CDR2 are MNHEY and SVGEGT. In DNA form, the CDR3 reads TGTGCCAGCGGCACCGGGACAGGGGATGGGAGCTCCTACGAGCAGTACTTC. This encodes CASGTGTGDGSSYEQYF.

This clonotype was recorded at least ten times. The CDR3 is CASRPGQGFYGYTF. The DNA of the CDR3 is TGTGCCAGCAGACCGGGACAGGGGTTTTATGGCTACACCTTC. This chain links TRBV2 with TRBJ1-2; 10 nucleotides match TRBD1. J lost 5 bases, V lost 6 bases, and 6 bases had no gene match. This CDR3 region has 14 residues. The germline V gene encodes CDR1 SNHLY and CDR2 FYNNEI.

This clonotype was found many times. The CDR3 reads CASSQRRTGGYEQYF. Written as DNA, the CDR3 is TGTGCCAGCAGCCAACGGAGGACTGGAGGGTACGAGCAGTACTTC. This chain connects TRBV3-1 to TRBJ2-7; TRBD2 might be the D (6 bases). The CDR3 extends over 15 amino acids. V lost 2 bases and J 4 bases, leaving 15 bases between the germline ends. Germline V gene sequence: CDR1 LGHDT, CDR2 YNNKEL (reference sequence).

This clonotype was recorded many times. The gene calls are TRBV28 and TRBJ1-4; TRBD1 is a possible D gene (5 bases). This CDR3 has 18 residues. Germline CDR1 reads MDHEN; CDR2 reads SYDVKM. Trimming left V 0 bases short and J 0 bases short, with 14 bases between. CDR3 residues: CASSLWGEGATTNEKLFF. The CDR3, as DNA: TGTGCCAGCAGTTTATGGGGGGAAGGGGCTACAACTAATGAAAAACTGTTTTTT.

As for this clonotype: A single base is all that separates this from a far larger clone, so a read error is likely. The chain recombines TRBV28 with TRBJ2-6; D may be TRBD2 (6 bases). The CDR3 runs 17 residues. V lost 8 bases, J lost 0 bases, and 17 bases lay in between. Germline CDR1 MDHEN, CDR2 SYDVKM. CDR3 sequence (DNA): TGTGCCAGCCCTGCCCGGGAGTCTGCCTCTGGGGCCAACGTCCTGACTTTC. Its protein product is CASPARESASGANVLTF.

There are many counts of this clonotype. The chain uses TRBV10-3 and TRBJ2-6, with 10 bases identical to TRBD1. V shed 7 bases and J 0 bases; nucleotides not matched to a gene: 6. The CDR3 runs 17 residues. The germline gives CDR1 ENHRY, CDR2 SYGVKD. The CDR3: CAINPGQGSSGANVLTF. The CDR3 region has the DNA TGTGCCATCAATCCGGGACAGGGGTCCTCTGGGGCCAACGTCCTGACTTTC.

The chain employs TRBV20-1 and TRBJ2-7; 8 bases are a match to TRBD1. Germline lookup yields CDR1 DFQATT and CDR2 SNEGSKA (reference sequence). CDR3 size: 15 residues. With V trimmed by 6 bases and J by 3 bases, 13 bases remained unmatched. This chain's CDR3 is CSAARGTGDHYEQYF. The CDR3 DNA follows: TGCAGTGCGGCGCGCGGGACAGGCGACCACTACGAGCAGTACTTC.

This clonotype turned up a few times. The gene calls are TRBV20-1 and TRBJ1-6; D may be TRBD1 (5 bases). The CDR3 loop spans 13 amino acids. CDR1 and CDR2 from the germline V gene are DFQATT and SNEGSKA (reference sequence). V lost 6 bases and J 11 bases, leaving 17 bases between the germline ends. The CDR3 loop reads CSAQDRARTPLHF. The DNA of the CDR3 is TGCAGTGCCCAAGACAGAGCGAGGACACCCCTCCACTTT.

V is TRBV3-1 and J is TRBJ1-1, with 7 bases lining up with TRBD1. Germline V gene lookup returns CDR1 LGHDT and CDR2 YNNKEL (reference sequence). J was trimmed by 11 bases and V by 5 bases; bases with no gene match: 23. The CDR3 runs 17 residues. CDR3 bases: TGTGCCAGCAGCTTCTCCGGGGCTGCGTCAGGGGGGCGAGGTGCTTTCTTT. This gives the protein CASSFSGAASGGRGAFF.

This clonotype was observed many times. This chain connects TRBV2 to TRBJ2-7; tentative D call: TRBD2 (6 bases). V was cut by 9 bases and J by 0 bases, with 15 bases left in between. Germline CDR1 is SNHLY and CDR2 is FYNNEI. The CDR3 has 14 amino acids. CDR3 sequence: CARGGTLSSYEQYF. The CDR3 DNA sequence: TGTGCCAGGGGAGGCACTCTTAGCTCCTACGAGCAGTACTTC.

A few counts support this clonotype. In nucleotides, the CDR3 is TGTGCCACCCGCCAAGGGGTGGAGAACAATCAGCCCCAGCATTTT. Translated, it gives CATRQGVENNQPQHF. V is TRBV28 and J is TRBJ1-5; a weak D match, TRBD1 (5 bases). Per germline, CDR1 MDHEN and CDR2 SYDVKM. V shed 10 bases and J shed 3 bases, with 19 bases lying between them. The CDR3 extends over 15 amino acids.

The rearrangement uses TRBV18 and TRBJ2-7; the match to TRBD1 covers 7 bases. The trim removed 0 bases at V and 3 bases at J, leaving 5 bases unmatched. This CDR3 spans 15 amino acids. Germline CDR1 reads KGHSH; CDR2 reads LQKENI. CDR3 DNA: TGTGCCAGCTCACCACCGGGACAGCAATTCTACGAGCAGTACTTC. Protein sequence: CASSPPGQQFYEQYF.

As for this clonotype: It may be a read error: a sequence one base away is much more abundant. The chain links TRBV6-1 to TRBJ2-5, with no clear D. The V end was cut by 3 bases, the J end by 5 bases, with 10 bases between. Germline CDR1 MNHNS, CDR2 SASEGT. The CDR3 covers 13 residues. The CDR3 protein is CASSDTLRETQYF. DNA for the CDR3: TGTGCCAGCAGTGACACCCTGAGGGAGACCCAGTACTTC.

This sequence joins TRBV6-9 and TRBJ2-1; D tentatively fits TRBD1 or TRBD2 (6 bases each). Germline V gene data show CDR1 as MNHGY and CDR2 as SVAAGI. The V end lost 3 bases, the J end lost 6 bases, and 12 bases lay between the germline ends. The CDR3 sequence is 14 residues long. The CDR3 bases are TGTGCCAGCAGTTACTCTGAGGGGGGCAATGAGCAGTTCTTC. It translates to CASSYSEGGNEQFF.

V gene TRBV5-1 combines with J gene TRBJ2-2, with D hard to call. The CDR3 consists of 13 residues. Germline V CDR1 and CDR2: SGHRS, YFSETQ. The V gene lost 10 bases and the J gene lost 4 bases, with 14 bases spanning the gap. CDR3: CASQTSITGELFF. The CDR3 DNA sequence: TGCGCCTCCCAGACAAGCATCACCGGGGAGCTGTTTTTT.

This clonotype has more than one count but fewer than ten. This chain joins TRBV3-2 and TRBJ1-2; TRBD1 is the table's D call and was not checked against the DNA. TRBV3-2 has pseudogene status. There are 14 residues in the CDR3. The CDR3 sequence: CASSQGGQGAGYTF. CDR3 nucleotide sequence: TGTGCCAGCAGCCAAGGAGGACAGGGTGCTGGCTACACCTTC.

The J gene is TRBJ2-2, the V gene TRBV6-1; 7 nucleotides align to TRBD1. The CDR3 loop spans 15 amino acids. Trimming removed 6 bases from V and 3 bases from J; junction bases left unmatched: 7. Germline values: CDR1 MNHNS, CDR2 SASEGT. In DNA form, the CDR3 reads TGTGCCAGCAGCCACGGACAGGAGTACACCGGGGAGCTGTTTTTT. It yields the protein CASSHGQEYTGELFF.

A remark on this clonotype: A much larger clone differs by one base, so this may be a read error. This chain uses TRBV28 with TRBJ1-5, with 8 bases matching TRBD1. The V and J ends lost 6 bases and 7 bases, in that order; junction bases with no gene match: 8. CDR1 MDHEN and CDR2 SYDVKM come from the germline V gene. This CDR3 is built from 14 residues. CDR3 residues: CASRQGGGMQPQHF. The CDR3 nucleotides read TGTGCCAGCAGACAGGGGGGGGGTATGCAGCCCCAGCATTTT.

This clonotype came up many times. V is TRBV2 and J is TRBJ1-3; D is unresolved. V was cut by 6 bases and J by 1 base, with 13 bases left in between. This CDR3 has 15 residues. Germline CDR1 is SNHLY and CDR2 is FYNNEI. In DNA form, the CDR3 reads TGTGCCAGCAGCCGGATCCAGGTGTCTGGAAACACCATATATTTT. Translating it yields CASSRIQVSGNTIYF.

The V call is TRBV19, the J call TRBJ2-5; D possibly matches TRBD1 or TRBD2 (5 bases each). The V end was cut by 5 bases, the J end by 1 base, with 17 bases between. The CDR3 covers 16 residues. Germline V gives CDR1 LNHDA, CDR2 SQIVND (reference sequence). CDR3 nucleotides: TGTGCCAGTAGTTCCCGGGACGGAACTACCCAAGAGACCCAGTACTTC. Residues: CASSSRDGTTQETQYF. Based on the CDR3 plus reference TRBV19 and TRBJ2-5, the full variable domain is DGGITQSPKYLFRKEGQNVTLSCEQNLNHDAMYWYRQDPGQGLRLIYYSQIVNDFQKGDIAEGYSVSREKKESFPLTVTSAQKNPTAFYLCASSSRDGTTQETQYFGPGTRLLVL.

This clonotype occurred many times. This chain joins TRBV3-1 and TRBJ1-5, with unresolved D. This CDR3 spans 14 amino acids. The V end was cut by 4 bases, the J end by 2 bases, with 9 bases between. Germline V gene data show CDR1 as LGHDT and CDR2 as YNNKEL (reference sequence). This CDR3 is CASSPRAGNQPQHF. The CDR3, as DNA: TGTGCCAGCAGCCCAAGAGCGGGCAATCAGCCCCAGCATTTT. Based on the CDR3 plus reference TRBV3-1 and TRBJ1-5, the full variable domain is DTAVSQTPKYLVTQMGNDKSIKCEQNLGHDTMYWYKQDSKKFLKIMFSYNNKELIINETVPNRFSPKSPDKAHLNLHINSLELGDSAVYFCASSPRAGNQPQHFGDGTRLSIL.

This clonotype has only a few counts. J is TRBJ1-4 and V is TRBV29-1, with D possibly being TRBD1 (5 bases). This CDR3 contains 12 residues. V lost 4 bases, J lost 5 bases, and 8 bases lay in between. The germline gives CDR1 SQVTM, CDR2 ANQGSEA. The CDR3 DNA reads as TGCAGCGTTGGGGGCAGGAATGAAAAACTGTTTTTT. This gives the protein CSVGGRNEKLFF.

The CDR3 bases are TGTGCCACCAGCAGAGATATCAGCAGGGGGGATAGCAATCAGCCCCAGCATTTT. It is translated as CATSRDISRGDSNQPQHF. V usage is TRBV15 and J usage is TRBJ1-5, with 7 bases lining up with TRBD1. Germline V lookup: CDR1 LNHNV, CDR2 YYDKDF (reference sequence). The CDR3 sequence is 18 residues long. J was trimmed by 0 bases and V by 0 bases; bases with no gene match: 8. The full variable domain, with the rest looked up from reference TRBV15 and TRBJ1-5, is DAMVIQNPRYQVTQFGKPVTLSCSQTLNHNVMYWYQQKSSQAPKLLFHYYDKDFNNEADTPDNFQSRRPNTSFCFLDIRSPGLGDTAMYLCATSRDISRGDSNQPQHFGDGTRLSIL.

This clonotype was seen a handful of times. This sequence joins TRBV7-9 and TRBJ1-1; D may be TRBD1 (5 bases). The germline V gene has CDR1 SEHNR and CDR2 FQNEAQ (reference sequence). The CDR3 has 15 amino acids. V was cut by 4 bases and J by 3 bases, with 15 bases left in between. For the CDR3, the DNA is TGTGCCAGCAGCTCGTTAGGGGTTGGGGACACTGAAGCTTTCTTT. As protein: CASSSLGVGDTEAFF.

The chain uses TRBV20-1 and TRBJ2-7, with a weak D call TRBD2 (5 bases). The CDR3 is 12 amino acids. The ends were cut back, 4 bases at V and 3 bases at J, with 10 bases in the middle. Germline values: CDR1 DFQATT, CDR2 SNEGSKA (reference sequence). CDR3 coding DNA: TGCAGTGCTACCTTGCGGGTCTACGAGCAGTACTTC. This translates into CSATLRVYEQYF.

In its sample, this clonotype was seen many times. The rearrangement links TRBV27 to TRBJ2-2, with D possibly being TRBD1 or TRBD2 (5 bases each). The CDR3 has 17 residues. The V gene lost 4 bases and the J gene lost 1 base, with 16 bases spanning the gap. Germline CDR1 MNHEY, CDR2 SMNVEV (reference sequence). CDR3 in DNA: TGTGCCAGCAGTTCAATTTCGTGGGGGATGAACACCGGGGAGCTGTTTTTT. Its translation is CASSSISWGMNTGELFF.

This chain links TRBV5-1 with TRBJ2-7; 9 bases are shared with TRBD1. The CDR3 runs to 16 residues. V lost 0 bases, J lost 1 base, and 5 bases stayed unmatched. Per the germline V gene, CDR1 is SGHRS and CDR2 is YFSETQ. CDR3 nucleotide sequence: TGCGCCAGCAGCTTGGGGACAGGGGTGAGATCCTACGAGCAGTACTTC. It translates to CASSLGTGVRSYEQYF.